Listed here are 25 T cell receptor beta chains from one sample, sequenced in a study of blood T cell repertoires in COVID-19. The assay was immunoSEQ multiplex PCR, and TCRdb's table has in-frame clones only and misses some. The repertoire consists of 130,000 to 150,000 clones, with roughly 90% occurring once and the leading ten covering 1% to 1.5%. The sample taken for sequencing was PBMCs or T cells enriched from blood (not recorded which). The receptors come from a woman aged 30 to 39 with acute COVID-19.

CDR3 sequence (DNA): TGCAGCGTTGAAGGAGGCAGCACAGATACGCAGTATTTT. It specifies CSVEGGSTDTQYF. The chain uses TRBV29-1 and TRBJ2-3; no clear D gene. Trimming stripped 1 base from V and 0 bases from J, with 5 bases between. The CDR3 is made up of 13 amino acids. Germline values: CDR1 SQVTM, CDR2 ANQGSEA.

The V and J genes are TRBV19 and TRBJ1-3, with D possibly matching TRBD1 (5 bases). Between the trimmed V and J ends, which lost 8 bases and 2 bases, there was a span of 13 bases. Looked up from germline, CDR1 is LNHDA and CDR2 is SQIVND (reference sequence). The CDR3 runs to 14 residues. As DNA, the CDR3 is TGTGCCAGTTCCGCGGGGGGTCCTGGAAACACCATATATTTT. Translating it yields CASSAGGPGNTIYF. The variable domain in full, completed from reference TRBV19 and TRBJ1-3, reads DGGITQSPKYLFRKEGQNVTLSCEQNLNHDAMYWYRQDPGQGLRLIYYSQIVNDFQKGDIAEGYSVSREKKESFPLTVTSAQKNPTAFYLCASSAGGPGNTIYFGEGSWLTVV.

The gene calls are TRBV7-2 and TRBJ2-1; D is uncertain. The CDR3 is made up of 12 amino acids. The ends were cut back, 2 bases at V and 12 bases at J, with 11 bases in the middle. Germline CDR1 reads SGHTA; CDR2 reads FQGNSA. The CDR3 region is CASSLPHPVQFF. The CDR3 DNA is TGTGCCAGCAGCTTACCCCACCCAGTGCAGTTCTTC.

This clone was recorded only once. The gene calls are TRBV28 and TRBJ2-7; 7 bases map to TRBD1. The length of the CDR3 is 12 residues. CDR1 is MDHEN, CDR2 SYDVKM, per germline. V lost 8 bases and J lost 6; bases outside the gene matches: 7. The chain's CDR3 is CASSPRDSEQYF. The DNA of the CDR3 is TGTGCCAGCTCCCCCAGGGACAGCGAGCAGTACTTC. Full variable domain (remainder filled in from reference TRBV28 and TRBJ2-7): DVKVTQSSRYLVKRTGEKVFLECVQDMDHENMFWYRQDPGLGLRLIYFSYDVKMKEKGDIPEGYSVSREKKERFSLILESASTNQTSMYLCASSPRDSEQYFGPGTRLTVT.

The chain joins TRBV18 to TRBJ1-2; D ambiguous. Trimming removed 2 bases from V and 7 bases from J, with 17 bases in between. Germline CDR1 is KGHSH and CDR2 is LQKENI. This CDR3 contains 15 residues. CDR3: CASSPSHEGARGYTF. In DNA, the CDR3 is TGTGCCAGCTCACCATCCCACGAGGGCGCTCGTGGCTACACCTTC.

This chain joins TRBV28 and TRBJ1-5; maybe TRBD1 (6 bases). From germline, CDR1 is MDHEN and CDR2 SYDVKM. The V end lost 1 base, the J end lost 4 bases, and 11 bases lay between the germline ends. There are 15 residues in the CDR3. The CDR3 spells CASSLSGQPNQPQHF. The CDR3, as DNA: TGTGCCAGCAGTTTATCTGGACAGCCTAATCAGCCCCAGCATTTT.

This chain uses TRBV23-1 with TRBJ1-5; no definite D call. TRBV23-1 counts as an open reading frame of uncertain function. This CDR3 is built from 15 residues. V lost 0 bases and J 4 bases, leaving 10 bases between the germline ends. This CDR3 reads CASSQSGWENQPQHF. For the CDR3, the DNA is TGCGCCAGCAGTCAATCAGGTTGGGAGAATCAGCCCCAGCATTTT.

With regard to this clone: In the same sample, other DNA sequences code for this CDR3. This rearrangement joins TRBV18 to TRBJ2-2; 10 bases match TRBD1. The germline V gene encodes CDR1 KGHSH and CDR2 LQKENI. Trimming took 3 bases from V and 4 from J; bases not matched to a gene: 2. CDR3 length: 15 amino acids. The CDR3 sequence is CASSPRTGGTGELFF. As DNA, the CDR3 is TGTGCCAGCTCACCTCGGACAGGGGGCACCGGGGAGCTGTTTTTT.

The gene calls are TRBV7-9 and TRBJ1-2, with no clear D. V gave up 6 bases and J gave up 4 bases, with 9 bases separating them. The CDR3 loop spans 12 amino acids. The germline CDR1 and CDR2 sequences are SEHNR and FQNEAQ (reference sequence). The CDR3 bases are TGTGCCAGCAGTCCTGGGCCCTATGGCTACACCTTC. Its protein is CASSPGPYGYTF.

The chain uses TRBV5-4 and TRBJ1-6; 7 bases align to TRBD1. The V gene end was trimmed by 5 bases and the J gene end by 13 bases; junction bases not matched to a gene: 12. Germline V gene data show CDR1 as SGHNT and CDR2 as YYREEE (reference sequence). The CDR3 extends over 14 amino acids. In nucleotides, the CDR3 is TGTGCCAGCAGTACCTATGACAGGGAGTCCCCCCTCCACTTT. Translating gives CASSTYDRESPLHF.

The CDR3 loop is CASSLFTGSNTGELFF. In DNA form, the CDR3 reads TGTGCCAGCAGCTTGTTCACGGGGTCGAACACCGGGGAGCTGTTTTTT. The chain is built from TRBV5-6 and TRBJ2-2; D might be TRBD2 (5 bases). Trimming shortened V by 1 base and J by 0 bases, and 10 bases separated the two germline ends. Germline V gene data show CDR1 as SGHDT and CDR2 as YYEEEE. The CDR3 covers 16 residues.

The chain carries TRBV27 and TRBJ1-5; perhaps TRBD1 as D (6 bases). The CDR3 has 14 amino acids. V shed 5 bases and J shed 5 bases, with 13 bases lying between them. Germline CDR1 is MNHEY and CDR2 is SMNVEV (reference sequence). This CDR3 reads CASSPGALDQPQHF. DNA of the CDR3: TGTGCCAGCAGTCCAGGGGCGCTGGATCAGCCCCAGCATTTT.

The chain uses TRBV11-1 and TRBJ2-7; 7 bases fit TRBD1. V trimming: 4 bases; J trimming: 2 bases; junction bases outside the gene matches: 5. The length of the CDR3 is 14 residues. In germline, CDR1 is SGHAT, CDR2 FQDESV (reference sequence). The CDR3 loop is CASSSNRGPYEQYF. CDR3 nucleotide sequence: TGTGCCAGCAGCTCGAACAGGGGCCCCTACGAGCAGTACTTC.

The chain combines TRBV3-1 (or the pseudogene TRBV3-2) with TRBJ1-5, with a weak D call TRBD1 (5 bases). The CDR3 has 16 amino acids. The germline V and J ends were trimmed by 8 bases and 2 bases, with 19 bases remaining between them. Germline lookup yields CDR1 LGHDT and CDR2 YNNKEL (reference sequence). DNA for the CDR3: TGTGCCAGCGGGGATCTGGGGGGTGGCGGCAATCAGCCCCAGCATTTT. Translation gives CASGDLGGGGNQPQHF.

This chain connects TRBV7-2 to TRBJ1-4; D is unresolved. The V gene lost 5 bases and the J gene lost 4 bases, with 8 bases spanning the gap. Germline lookup yields CDR1 SGHTA and CDR2 FQGNSA. The length of the CDR3 is 13 residues. This CDR3 reads CASSPQINEKLFF. The CDR3 coding sequence is TGTGCCAGCAGCCCTCAGATTAATGAAAAACTGTTTTTT.

The J gene is TRBJ2-3, the V gene TRBV18; TRBD2 matches 9 bases. The V segment lost 3 bases and the J segment 3 bases; nucleotides outside the gene matches: 4. This CDR3 has 15 amino acids. Germline V lookup: CDR1 KGHSH, CDR2 LQKENI. CDR3 region: CASSPSGRTTDTQYF. The DNA of the CDR3 is TGTGCCAGCTCACCTAGCGGGAGAACAACAGATACGCAGTATTTT. The full variable domain, its missing parts supplied by reference TRBV18 and TRBJ2-3, is NAGVMQNPRHLVRRRGQEARLRCSPMKGHSHVYWYRQLPEEGLKFMVYLQKENIIDESGMPKERFSAEFPKEGPSILRIQQVVRGDSAAYFCASSPSGRTTDTQYFGPGTRLTVL.

This clone appeared a few times. The chain joins TRBV11-2 to TRBJ2-7, with a possible D match to TRBD2 (6 bases). Trimming shortened V by 0 bases and J by 7 bases, and 16 bases separated the two germline ends. Germline V gene data show CDR1 as SGHAT and CDR2 as FQNNGV. CDR3 length: 15 amino acids. CDR3 sequence (DNA): TGTGCCAGCAGCTTAGAGGTAGCGGTTACGAGGGAGCAGTACTTC. It yields the protein CASSLEVAVTREQYF.

The genes are TRBV7-9 and TRBJ1-1; TRBD1 might be the D (6 bases). The CDR3 length is 15 residues. Germline CDR1 is SEHNR and CDR2 is FQNEAQ (reference sequence). Between the trimmed V and J ends, which lost 1 base and 0 bases, there was a span of 9 bases. The CDR3 sequence is CASSLEGQMNTEAFF. The CDR3 DNA is TGTGCCAGCAGCTTAGAAGGACAGATGAACACTGAAGCTTTCTTT.

The chain links TRBV7-2 to TRBJ2-7; D may be TRBD1 (5 bases). The CDR3 totals 16 residues. V was clipped by 5 bases and J by 5 bases, with 22 bases between them. Looked up from germline, CDR1 is SGHTA and CDR2 is FQGNSA. Here the CDR3 reads CASSPLRSQGPHEQYF. The CDR3 DNA follows: TGTGCCAGCAGCCCTCTTAGAAGCCAGGGTCCCCACGAGCAGTACTTC.

The chain recombines TRBV5-1 with TRBJ1-5; 7 bases are shared with TRBD1. Unmatched junction bases numbered 9, after V lost 5 bases and J lost 7 bases. Germline lookup yields CDR1 SGHRS and CDR2 YFSETQ. This CDR3 contains 14 residues. CDR3 coding DNA: TGCGCCAGCAGTCAGACAGGGAGCGAGCAGCCCCAGCATTTT. Translation: CASSQTGSEQPQHF. The variable domain in full, with the rest retrieved from reference TRBV5-1 and TRBJ1-5, is KAGVTQTPRYLIKTRGQQVTLSCSPISGHRSVSWYQQTPGQGLQFLFEYFSETQRNKGNFPGRFSGRQFSNSRSEMNVSTLELGDSALYLCASSQTGSEQPQHFGDGTRLSIL.

This chain links TRBV2 with TRBJ2-3; 8 nucleotides align to TRBD1. Germline CDR1 is SNHLY and CDR2 is FYNNEI. This CDR3 is 15 amino acids long. Germline trimming cut 0 bases from V and 6 bases from J; bases unmatched to any gene: 5. This chain's CDR3 is CASSEARTGTDTQYF. The CDR3 DNA reads as TGTGCCAGCAGTGAAGCCAGGACAGGGACTGATACGCAGTATTTT.

This chain connects TRBV5-4 to TRBJ2-4; 10 bases are a match to TRBD1. The germline V gene encodes CDR1 SGHNT and CDR2 YYREEE (reference sequence). The trim removed 5 bases at V and 5 bases at J, leaving 4 bases unmatched. The CDR3 has 14 amino acids. CDR3 in amino acids: CASRAGTGENIQYF. As DNA, the CDR3 is TGTGCCAGCAGGGCCGGGACAGGGGAAAACATTCAGTACTTC.

V usage is TRBV27 and J usage is TRBJ2-7; TRBD2 matches 11 bases. The CDR3 covers 15 residues. Germline assignment: CDR1 MNHEY and CDR2 SMNVEV (reference sequence). V lost 2 bases to trimming and J lost 2 bases; unmatched junction nucleotides: 2. This chain's CDR3 is CASSLGLAGTYEQYF. CDR3 DNA sequence: TGTGCCAGCAGTTTAGGACTAGCGGGTACCTACGAGCAGTACTTC.

The sample holds a few counts of this clone. This chain joins TRBV29-1 and TRBJ2-3; 12 nucleotides match TRBD2. This CDR3 contains 15 residues. CDR1 is SQVTM, CDR2 ANQGSEA, per germline. Trimming took 6 bases from V and 6 from J; bases not matched to a gene: 10. The CDR3 protein is CSVGTSGSVVDTQYF. The DNA of the CDR3 is TGCAGCGTCGGGACTAGCGGGTCGGTAGTGGATACGCAGTATTTT.

The J gene is TRBJ2-1, the V gene TRBV2; 11 bases are a match to TRBD2. The trim removed 6 bases at V and 0 bases at J, leaving 13 bases unmatched. The CDR3 has 19 residues. CDR1 and CDR2 (germline): SNHLY, FYNNEI. The CDR3 protein is CASRTTSGTIHRSYNEQFF. CDR3 in DNA: TGTGCCAGCAGGACGACTAGCGGGACTATTCACCGCTCCTACAATGAGCAGTTCTTC.